This passage covers 9 T cell receptor beta chains from one sample sequenced in a study of cytomegalovirus exposure and HLA in healthy donors. The PCR ran on 60 Vbeta and 13 Jbeta primers. Sequencing used immunoSEQ multiplex PCR; TCRdb keeps in-frame clones, though not all of them. The listing records around 75,000 clones. Specimen: PBMCs. These receptors were obtained from a man in his forties in good health and CMV-seronegative.

J is TRBJ2-7 and V is TRBV9, with 7 bases matching TRBD2. The CDR3 totals 15 residues. V was clipped by 4 bases and J by 5 bases; unmatched bases: 12. CDR1 SGDLS and CDR2 YYNGEE come from the germline V gene. The CDR3 coding sequence is TGTGCCAGCAGCCCCGGGGGAGGGTCAATTCACGAGCAGTACTTC. Its translation is CASSPGGGSIHEQYF.

CDR3 DNA sequence: TGTGCCAGCAGCCTCGTCGGGGCGGGAGCCGAGCAGTACTTC. Translation gives CASSLVGAGAEQYF. The chain is built from TRBV14 and TRBJ2-7; 7 positions match TRBD2. CDR3 length: 14 residues. Germline V CDR1 and CDR2: SGHDN, FVKESK. V lost 4 bases and J lost 6; bases outside the gene matches: 9.

This chain joins TRBV7-2 and TRBJ2-3; tentatively, D is TRBD1 (5 bases). Looked up from germline, CDR1 is SGHTA and CDR2 is FQGNSA. The CDR3 contains 13 residues. Trimming took 3 bases from V and 6 from J, leaving 10 bases between them. In nucleotides, the CDR3 is TGTGCCAGCAGCTTGCGACAGACCGATACGCAGTATTTT. Protein: CASSLRQTDTQYF.

The V and J genes are TRBV7-2 and TRBJ2-7; the match to TRBD2 covers 8 bases. Germline V gives CDR1 SGHTA, CDR2 FQGNSA. The length of the CDR3 is 15 residues. The junction had 6 bases not matched to a gene; V was cut back by 1 base and J by 4 bases. The CDR3 region is CASSLDTSGLYEQYF. CDR3 sequence (DNA): TGTGCCAGCAGCTTAGATACTAGCGGATTATACGAGCAGTACTTC.

This chain uses TRBV4-3 with TRBJ1-1; no clear D. CDR1 is LGHNA, CDR2 YSLEER, per germline. The CDR3 is 15 residues long. With 3 bases removed from V and 1 base from J, the gap between germline ends came to 12 bases. Written as DNA, the CDR3 is TGCGCCAGCAGCCATACGGGAGCAGCGAACACTGAAGCTTTCTTT. Amino acid sequence: CASSHTGAANTEAFF.

In nucleotides, the CDR3 is TGTGCCACCAGCAGACTAAAGGGACTTCAAGAGACCCAGTACTTC. This gives the protein CATSRLKGLQETQYF. This rearrangement joins TRBV15 to TRBJ2-5; D possibly corresponds to TRBD2 (6 bases). The germline V and J ends were trimmed by 2 bases and 2 bases, with 12 bases remaining between them. The CDR3 contains 15 residues. From germline, CDR1 is LNHNV and CDR2 YYDKDF (reference sequence).

The V gene is TRBV10-2, the J gene TRBJ1-2; 9 bases are a match to TRBD1. The germline CDR1 and CDR2 sequences are WSHSY and SAAADI. Trimming cost V 5 bases and J 6 bases; bases outside gene matches: 4. The CDR3 covers 13 residues. The CDR3 here is CASSPQGADGYTF. The CDR3 coding sequence is TGCGCCAGCAGTCCACAGGGGGCAGATGGCTACACCTTC.

The chain is built from TRBV4-3 and TRBJ2-7; 8 bases align to TRBD2. This CDR3 comprises 15 residues. CDR1 is LGHNA and CDR2 is YSLEER in the germline V gene. V was clipped by 0 bases and J by 3 bases; unmatched bases: 4. DNA of the CDR3: TGCGCCAGCAGCCAAGAGGCAACTAGCGGCTACGAGCAGTACTTC. This gives the protein CASSQEATSGYEQYF.

In regard to this clone: The same CDR3 arises from other DNA sequences in this sample as well. The chain is built from TRBV6-5 and TRBJ1-1; a possible D gene is TRBD1 (5 bases). This CDR3 region has 15 residues. The V end lost 2 bases, the J end lost 4 bases, and 14 bases lay between the germline ends. CDR1 is MNHEY, CDR2 SVGAGI, per germline. DNA for the CDR3: TGTGCCAGCAGTTACCTTATGGGGCAGGGCACTGAAGCTTTCTTT. Its protein product is CASSYLMGQGTEAFF.